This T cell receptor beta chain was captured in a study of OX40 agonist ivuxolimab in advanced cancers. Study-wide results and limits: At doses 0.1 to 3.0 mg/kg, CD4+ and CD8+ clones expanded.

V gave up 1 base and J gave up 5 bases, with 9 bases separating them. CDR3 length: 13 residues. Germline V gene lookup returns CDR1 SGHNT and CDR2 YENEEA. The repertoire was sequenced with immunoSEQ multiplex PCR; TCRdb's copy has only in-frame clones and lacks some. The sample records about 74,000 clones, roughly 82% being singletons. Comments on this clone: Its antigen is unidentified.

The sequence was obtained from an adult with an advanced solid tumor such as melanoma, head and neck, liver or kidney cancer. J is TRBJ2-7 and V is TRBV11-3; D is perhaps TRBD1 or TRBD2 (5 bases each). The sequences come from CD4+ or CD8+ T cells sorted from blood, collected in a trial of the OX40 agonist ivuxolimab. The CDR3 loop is CASSLAGAHEQYF. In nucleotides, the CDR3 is TGTGCCAGCAGCTTAGCCGGGGCTCACGAGCAGTACTTC.